The present T cell receptor (beta chain) was sequenced within a study of blood T cell repertoires in COVID-19. Trimming cost V 6 bases and J 3 bases; bases outside gene matches: 12. The CDR3 runs to 17 residues. Germline loops: CDR1 SGHTA, CDR2 FQGNSA. TCRdb keeps only in-frame clones here, not all; method: immunoSEQ multiplex PCR. The sample has 250,000 to 350,000 clones; 88% are singletons. The gene calls are TRBV7-2 and TRBJ2-7, with 12 bases aligning to TRBD2. The sample comprised PBMCs or T cells enriched from blood (not recorded which). This clonotype was obtained from a woman between 55 and 75 years old in a cohort exposed to, infected with or recovered from COVID-19 (not recorded which). The CDR3 nucleotides are TGTGCCAGCAGAAGAACCGGGACTAGCGGGCCGTTCTACGAGCAGTACTTC. Encoded protein: CASRRTGTSGPFYEQYF. Together with reference TRBV7-2 and TRBJ2-7, the CDR3 gives the full variable domain: GAGVSQSPSNKVTEKGKDVELRCDPISGHTALYWYRQSLGQGLEFLIYFQGNSAPDKSGLPSDRFSAERTGGSVSTLTIQRTQQEDSAVYLCASRRTGTSGPFYEQYFGPGTRLTVT.